The 17 T cell receptor beta chains given below trace back to one sample, sequenced in a study of OX40 agonist ivuxolimab in advanced cancers. The table came from immunoSEQ multiplex PCR; TCRdb's copy has only in-frame clones and leaves some out. The data contain tens of thousands of clones, 91% of them singletons. The sample was CD4+ or CD8+ T cells sorted from blood, taken in a trial of the OX40 agonist ivuxolimab. These receptors were collected from an adult with an advanced solid tumor such as melanoma, head and neck, liver or kidney cancer.

V usage is TRBV15 and J usage is TRBJ1-4; D unclear. The CDR3 is made up of 16 amino acids. The germline V gene has CDR1 LNHNV and CDR2 YYDKDF (reference sequence). The V gene lost 0 bases and the J gene lost 7 bases, with 15 bases spanning the gap. CDR3 protein: CATSRDSGFRGEKLFF. The CDR3 bases are TGTGCCACCAGCAGAGATTCGGGGTTTCGGGGTGAAAAACTGTTTTTT.

This chain joins TRBV27 and TRBJ2-5, with 12 bases lining up with TRBD1. CDR1 is MNHEY, CDR2 SMNVEV, per germline (reference sequence). V shed 4 bases, J shed 5 bases, and the junction held 5 bases outside the gene matches. The CDR3 extends over 15 amino acids. In DNA, the CDR3 is TGTGCCAGCAGTTCTGGGACAGGGGGCAGGGAGACCCAGTACTTC. This encodes CASSSGTGGRETQYF.

This sequence joins TRBV5-1 and TRBJ2-7, with D perhaps assigned TRBD1 or TRBD2 (5 bases each). Germline V CDR1 and CDR2: SGHRS, YFSETQ. Trimming took off 0 bases at V and 3 bases at J, with 13 bases between the two ends. This CDR3 contains 15 residues. In DNA, the CDR3 is TGCGCCAGCAGCTTGGCCAATGGGGGAAACTACGAGCAGTACTTC. It translates to CASSLANGGNYEQYF.

Comment on this clone: Other DNA variants within this sample encode the same CDR3. This chain connects TRBV7-9 to TRBJ1-4; D is unresolved. The CDR3 spans 13 residues. The V gene's germline CDR1 is SEHNR and CDR2 FQNEAQ (reference sequence). V lost 1 base and J 8 bases, leaving 8 bases between the germline ends. DNA of the CDR3: TGTGCCAGCAGCTTAGGAACGGGCGAAAAACTGTTTTTT. Its translation: CASSLGTGEKLFF.

This clone was seen just once. The chain has TRBV5-1 and TRBJ2-5; TRBD1 matches 10 bases. The ends lost 3 bases at V and 5 bases at J; junction bases unmatched: 1. Germline values: CDR1 SGHRS, CDR2 YFSETQ. The CDR3 spans 13 residues. This chain's CDR3 is CASSSTGGETQYF. The CDR3 DNA sequence: TGCGCCAGCAGCTCGACAGGGGGCGAGACCCAGTACTTC.

The chain recombines TRBV6-1 with TRBJ1-2, with D hard to call. This CDR3 spans 13 amino acids. Looked up from germline, CDR1 is MNHNS and CDR2 is SASEGT. The V end lost 0 bases, the J end lost 8 bases, and 10 bases lay between the germline ends. Here the CDR3 reads CASSEAEGTGYTF. CDR3 coding DNA: TGTGCCAGCAGTGAAGCGGAGGGTACGGGCTACACCTTC.

The chain couples TRBV7-2 to TRBJ2-7; D is possibly TRBD1 or TRBD2 (5 bases each). The CDR3 runs 15 residues. V was trimmed by 6 bases and J by 0 bases, leaving 15 bases between them. Germline loops: CDR1 SGHTA, CDR2 FQGNSA. CDR3 residues: CASRPGTLSSYEQYF. The CDR3 coding sequence is TGTGCCAGCAGACCCGGGACGCTGAGCTCCTACGAGCAGTACTTC.

This chain uses TRBV5-1 with TRBJ2-2; no firm D call. V was pared by 1 base and J by 2 bases, with 9 bases between. The CDR3 loop spans 15 amino acids. Germline V lookup: CDR1 SGHRS, CDR2 YFSETQ. This chain's CDR3 is CASSLFVSNTGELFF. The CDR3 nucleotides are TGCGCCAGCAGCTTGTTCGTGAGCAACACCGGGGAGCTGTTTTTT.

With respect to this clone: Additional DNA sequences in this sample encode the identical CDR3. This chain uses TRBV30 with TRBJ1-2, with D perhaps matching TRBD1 (6 bases). The CDR3 is made up of 13 amino acids. CDR1 and CDR2 from the germline V gene are GTSNPN and SVGIG (reference sequence). V was trimmed by 0 bases and J by 8 bases, leaving 13 bases between them. The CDR3 protein is CAWSVQGGAGYTF. CDR3 DNA sequence: TGTGCCTGGAGTGTACAAGGGGGAGCCGGCTACACCTTC.

The chain is built from TRBV9 and TRBJ2-2, with 13 bases lining up with TRBD2. Germline CDR1 is SGDLS and CDR2 is YYNGEE. This CDR3 has 18 amino acids. J was trimmed by 0 bases and V by 4 bases; bases with no gene match: 6. The chain's CDR3 is CASSRGLAGASNTGELFF. CDR3 in DNA: TGTGCCAGCAGCCGTGGACTAGCGGGAGCCTCGAACACCGGGGAGCTGTTTTTT.

The table lists this clone with a count of one. The V and J genes are TRBV6-1 and TRBJ1-4, with D possibly being TRBD1 (5 bases). CDR1 is MNHNS, CDR2 SASEGT, per germline. Trimming pared 5 bases from V and 6 bases from J, leaving 13 bases between. The CDR3 sequence is 14 residues long. CDR3 in DNA: TGTGCCAGCAGTCCAATCGGGGGAGATGAAAAACTGTTTTTT. This translates into CASSPIGGDEKLFF.

This clone has just one count. The CDR3 bases are TGTGCCAGCAGTACTAAGGAAGTATTTGGGACCCAGTACCAAGAGACCCAGTACTTC. Translated, it gives CASSTKEVFGTQYQETQYF. The rearrangement joins TRBV28 to TRBJ2-5, with D tentatively TRBD1 or TRBD2 (5 bases each). Germline V gene sequence: CDR1 MDHEN, CDR2 SYDVKM. The CDR3 covers 19 residues. Trimming took 5 bases from V and 0 from J, leaving 25 bases between them.

This chain uses TRBV5-6 with TRBJ2-3; D is uncertain. V gave up 4 bases and J gave up 0 bases, with 15 bases separating them. The CDR3 spans 16 residues. Germline V gene lookup returns CDR1 SGHDT and CDR2 YYEEEE. DNA of the CDR3: TGTGCCAGCAGCCCGGAAGGTTACGGTAGCACAGATACGCAGTATTTT. It is translated as CASSPEGYGSTDTQYF.

This clone was detected only once. The chain's CDR3 is CAISEEPRVTGELFF. The CDR3 nucleotides are TGTGCCATCAGTGAGGAACCCCGGGTAACCGGGGAGCTGTTTTTT. The chain couples TRBV10-3 to TRBJ2-2, with unresolved D. CDR3 length equals 15 residues. Trimming took off 2 bases at V and 5 bases at J, with 12 bases between the two ends. Germline V CDR1 and CDR2: ENHRY, SYGVKD.

The chain is built from TRBV11-1 and TRBJ2-4; 9 positions agree with TRBD2. The CDR3 runs to 16 residues. Germline trimming cut 5 bases from V and 4 bases from J; bases unmatched to any gene: 9. Germline loops: CDR1 SGHAT, CDR2 FQDESV (reference sequence). CDR3 DNA sequence: TGTGCCAGCAGCCAAACTAGCGGGCTTTCAAAAAACATTCAGTACTTC. This codes for CASSQTSGLSKNIQYF.

J is TRBJ1-5 and V is TRBV30; 7 nucleotides align to TRBD1. The V segment lost 2 bases and the J segment 6 bases; nucleotides outside the gene matches: 4. CDR3 length equals 13 residues. In germline, CDR1 is GTSNPN, CDR2 SVGIG (reference sequence). The CDR3 DNA reads as TGTGCCTGGAGTACGGCAGGGGGTCAGCCCCAGCATTTT. This codes for CAWSTAGGQPQHF.

The CDR3 protein is CASSRDPGLAGTYEQYF. CDR3 sequence (DNA): TGTGCCAGCAGCCGGGACCCGGGACTAGCGGGGACCTACGAGCAGTACTTC. V gene TRBV4-2 combines with J gene TRBJ2-7; 13 nucleotides line up with TRBD2. V was pared by 4 bases and J by 2 bases, with 8 bases of the junction left unmatched. Germline lookup yields CDR1 LGHNA and CDR2 YNFKEQ. The CDR3 is made up of 17 amino acids.